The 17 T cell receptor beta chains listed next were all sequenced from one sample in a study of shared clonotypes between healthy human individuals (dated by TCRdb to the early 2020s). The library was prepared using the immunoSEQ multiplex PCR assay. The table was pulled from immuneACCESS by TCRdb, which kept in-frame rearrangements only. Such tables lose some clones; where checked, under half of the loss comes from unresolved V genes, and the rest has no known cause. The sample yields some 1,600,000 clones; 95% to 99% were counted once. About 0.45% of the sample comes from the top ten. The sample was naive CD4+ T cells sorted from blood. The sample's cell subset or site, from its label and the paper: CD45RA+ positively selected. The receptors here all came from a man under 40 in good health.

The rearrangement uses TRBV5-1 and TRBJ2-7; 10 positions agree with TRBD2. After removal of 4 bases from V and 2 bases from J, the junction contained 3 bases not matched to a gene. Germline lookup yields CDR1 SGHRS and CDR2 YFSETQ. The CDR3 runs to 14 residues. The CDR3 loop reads CASSPGTSAYEQYF. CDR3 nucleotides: TGCGCCAGCAGCCCGGGGACTAGCGCCTACGAGCAGTACTTC. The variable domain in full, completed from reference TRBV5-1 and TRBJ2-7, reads KAGVTQTPRYLIKTRGQQVTLSCSPISGHRSVSWYQQTPGQGLQFLFEYFSETQRNKGNFPGRFSGRQFSNSRSEMNVSTLELGDSALYLCASSPGTSAYEQYFGPGTRLTVT.

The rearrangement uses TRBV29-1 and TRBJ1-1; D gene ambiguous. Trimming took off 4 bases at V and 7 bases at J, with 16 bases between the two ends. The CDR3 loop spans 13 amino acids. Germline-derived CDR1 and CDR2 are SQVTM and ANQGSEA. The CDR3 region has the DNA TGCAGCGTTGTAGCCGGGGTTGGTGTTGAAGCTTTCTTT. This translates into CSVVAGVGVEAFF.

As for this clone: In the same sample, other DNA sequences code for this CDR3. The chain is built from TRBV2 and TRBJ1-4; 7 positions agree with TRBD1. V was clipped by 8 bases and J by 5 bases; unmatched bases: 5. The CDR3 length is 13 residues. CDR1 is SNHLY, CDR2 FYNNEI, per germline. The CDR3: CASAGQENEKLFF. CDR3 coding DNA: TGTGCCAGCGCCGGACAGGAGAATGAAAAACTGTTTTTT.

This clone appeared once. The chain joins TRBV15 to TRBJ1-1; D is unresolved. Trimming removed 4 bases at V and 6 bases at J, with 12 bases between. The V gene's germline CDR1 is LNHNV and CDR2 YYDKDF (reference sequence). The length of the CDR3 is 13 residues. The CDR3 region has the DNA TGTGCCACCAGCAAGAGGAGAGTTCCTGAAGCTTTCTTT. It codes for CATSKRRVPEAFF.

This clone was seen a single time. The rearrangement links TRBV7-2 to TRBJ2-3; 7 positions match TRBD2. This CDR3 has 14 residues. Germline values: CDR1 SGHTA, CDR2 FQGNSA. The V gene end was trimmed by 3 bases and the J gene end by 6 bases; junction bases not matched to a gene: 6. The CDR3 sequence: CASSFGGGRDTQYF. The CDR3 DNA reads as TGTGCCAGCAGCTTCGGGGGAGGGCGGGATACGCAGTATTTT.

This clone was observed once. The CDR3 loop reads CASSVDWGSYNEQFF. In nucleotides, the CDR3 is TGTGCCAGCAGCGTAGATTGGGGGAGCTACAATGAGCAGTTCTTC. The chain links TRBV9 to TRBJ2-1; D may correspond to TRBD1 or TRBD2 (5 bases each). V was cut by 0 bases and J by 3 bases, with 10 bases left in between. Germline CDR1 reads SGDLS; CDR2 reads YYNGEE. CDR3 length: 15 residues.

CDR3: CARPKDSQETQYF. CDR3 nucleotides: TGTGCCAGACCAAAGGACTCGCAAGAGACCCAGTACTTC. The chain employs TRBV6-5 and TRBJ2-5, with TRBD2 as a possible D gene (5 bases). CDR1 and CDR2 from the germline V gene are MNHEY and SVGAGI. This CDR3 comprises 13 residues. V was cut by 9 bases and J by 2 bases, with 13 bases left in between.

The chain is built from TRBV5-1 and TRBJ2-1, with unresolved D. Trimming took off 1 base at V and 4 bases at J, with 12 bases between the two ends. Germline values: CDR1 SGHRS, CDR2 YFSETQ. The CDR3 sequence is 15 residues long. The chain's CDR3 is CASSLTLDPYNEQFF. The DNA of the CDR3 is TGCGCCAGCAGCTTGACGCTGGACCCTTACAATGAGCAGTTCTTC. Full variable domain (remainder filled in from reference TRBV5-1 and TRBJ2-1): KAGVTQTPRYLIKTRGQQVTLSCSPISGHRSVSWYQQTPGQGLQFLFEYFSETQRNKGNFPGRFSGRQFSNSRSEMNVSTLELGDSALYLCASSLTLDPYNEQFFGPGTRLTVL.

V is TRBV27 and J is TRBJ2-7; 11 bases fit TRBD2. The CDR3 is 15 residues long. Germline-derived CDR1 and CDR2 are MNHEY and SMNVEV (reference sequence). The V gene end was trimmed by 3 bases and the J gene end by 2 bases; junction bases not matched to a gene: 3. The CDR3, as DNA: TGTGCCAGCAGTTTGGGACTAGCGGCGGCCTACGAGCAGTACTTC. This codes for CASSLGLAAAYEQYF.

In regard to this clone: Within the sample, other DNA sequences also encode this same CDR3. CDR3 sequence: CASSSGLAGGGTDTQYF. The CDR3 nucleotides are TGCGCCAGCAGTTCGGGACTAGCGGGAGGGGGCACAGATACGCAGTATTTT. The chain recombines TRBV5-1 with TRBJ2-3; 16 bases align to TRBD2. The CDR3 has 17 amino acids. J gave up 1 base and V 5 bases, and 4 bases lay outside the gene matches. The germline V gene has CDR1 SGHRS and CDR2 YFSETQ. The full variable domain, in which reference TRBV5-1 and TRBJ2-3 provide the parts outside the CDR3, is KAGVTQTPRYLIKTRGQQVTLSCSPISGHRSVSWYQQTPGQGLQFLFEYFSETQRNKGNFPGRFSGRQFSNSRSEMNVSTLELGDSALYLCASSSGLAGGGTDTQYFGPGTRLTVL.

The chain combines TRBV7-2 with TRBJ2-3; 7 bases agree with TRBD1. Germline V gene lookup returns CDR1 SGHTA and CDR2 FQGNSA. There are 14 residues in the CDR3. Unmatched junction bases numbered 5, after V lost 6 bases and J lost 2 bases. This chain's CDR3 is CASRGQLHTDTQYF. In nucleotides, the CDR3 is TGTGCCAGCAGGGGACAGCTCCACACAGATACGCAGTATTTT.

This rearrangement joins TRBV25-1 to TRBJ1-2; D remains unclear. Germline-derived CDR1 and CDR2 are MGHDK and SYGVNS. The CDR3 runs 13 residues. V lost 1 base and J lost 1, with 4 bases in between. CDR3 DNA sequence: TGTGCCAGCAGTGAATTAGTTAACTATGGCTACACCTTC. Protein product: CASSELVNYGYTF.

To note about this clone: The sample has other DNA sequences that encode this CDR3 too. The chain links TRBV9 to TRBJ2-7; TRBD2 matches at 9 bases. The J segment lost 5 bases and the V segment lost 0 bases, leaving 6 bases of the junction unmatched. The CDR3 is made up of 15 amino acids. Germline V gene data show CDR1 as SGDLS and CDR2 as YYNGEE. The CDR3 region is CASSVGAGGPHEQYF. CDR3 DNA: TGTGCCAGCAGCGTAGGAGCGGGAGGTCCCCACGAGCAGTACTTC.

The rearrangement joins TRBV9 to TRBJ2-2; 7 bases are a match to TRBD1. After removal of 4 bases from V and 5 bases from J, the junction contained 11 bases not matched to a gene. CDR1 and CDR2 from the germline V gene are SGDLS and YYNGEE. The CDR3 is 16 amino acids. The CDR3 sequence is CASSFLDRQVTGELFF. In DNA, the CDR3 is TGTGCCAGCAGCTTCCTGGACAGGCAGGTAACCGGGGAGCTGTTTTTT.

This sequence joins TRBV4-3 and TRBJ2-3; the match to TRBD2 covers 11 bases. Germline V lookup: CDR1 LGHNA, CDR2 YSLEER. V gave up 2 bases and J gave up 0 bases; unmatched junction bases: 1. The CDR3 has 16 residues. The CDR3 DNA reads TGCGCCAGCAGCCAAACTAGCGGGAGAAGCACAGATACGCAGTATTTT. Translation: CASSQTSGRSTDTQYF.

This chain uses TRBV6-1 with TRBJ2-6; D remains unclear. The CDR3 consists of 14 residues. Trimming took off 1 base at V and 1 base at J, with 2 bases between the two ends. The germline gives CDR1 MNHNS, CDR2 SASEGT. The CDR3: CASSEVSGANVLTF. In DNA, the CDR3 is TGTGCCAGCAGTGAAGTTTCTGGGGCCAACGTCCTGACTTTC.

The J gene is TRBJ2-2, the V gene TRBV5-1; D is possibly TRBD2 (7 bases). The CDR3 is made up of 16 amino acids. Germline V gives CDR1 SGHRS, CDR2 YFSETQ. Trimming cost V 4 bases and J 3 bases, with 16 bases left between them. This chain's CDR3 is CASSPPQGRDTGELFF. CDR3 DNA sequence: TGCGCCAGCAGCCCCCCCCAGGGGAGGGACACCGGGGAGCTGTTTTTT.